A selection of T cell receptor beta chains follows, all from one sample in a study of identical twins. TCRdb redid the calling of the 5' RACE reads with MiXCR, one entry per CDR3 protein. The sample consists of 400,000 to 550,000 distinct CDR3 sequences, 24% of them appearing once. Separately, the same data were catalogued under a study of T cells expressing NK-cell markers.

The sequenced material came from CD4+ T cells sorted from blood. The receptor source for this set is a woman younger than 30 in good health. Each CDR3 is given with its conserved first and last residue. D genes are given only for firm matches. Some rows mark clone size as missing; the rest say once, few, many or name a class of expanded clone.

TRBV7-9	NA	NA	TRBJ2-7	CASSSQAYEQYF	TGTGCCAGCAGCTCCCAGGCCTACGAGCAGTACTTC
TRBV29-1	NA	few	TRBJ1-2	CSAGTESRYTF	TGCAGCGCAGGGACTGAATCTAGATACACCTTC
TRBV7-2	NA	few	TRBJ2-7	CASSLVMTKYEQYF	TGTGCCAGCAGCTTAGTAATGACTAAATACGAGCAGTACTTC
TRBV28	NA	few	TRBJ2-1	CASSFRGGSSYNEQFF	TGTGCCAGCAGTTTTAGGGGTGGGAGCTCCTACAATGAGCAGTTCTTC
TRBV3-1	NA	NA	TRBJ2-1	CASSYISRGTEQFF	TGTGCCAGCAGCTACATCTCCAGGGGAACTGAGCAGTTCTTC
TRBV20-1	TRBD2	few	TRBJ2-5	CSAGDSSGRTQETQYF	TGCAGTGCAGGGGATTCTAGCGGGAGGACACAAGAGACCCAGTACTTC
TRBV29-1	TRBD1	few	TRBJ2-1	CSSGGVEARNNEQFF	TGCAGCTCAGGGGGTGTAGAGGCCCGAAACAATGAGCAGTTCTTC
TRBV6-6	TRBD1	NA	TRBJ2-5	CASSVTGETQYF	TGTGCCAGCAGTGTGACAGGGGAGACCCAGTACTTC
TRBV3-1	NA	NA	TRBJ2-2	CASSPFPSGELFF	TGTGCCAGCAGCCCTTTTCCTTCCGGGGAGCTGTTTTTT
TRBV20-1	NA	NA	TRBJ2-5	CSVPRGARETQYF	TGCAGTGTTCCTCGGGGGGCCCGGGAGACCCAGTACTTC
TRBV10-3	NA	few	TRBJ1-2	CAISDGNYGYTF	TGTGCCATCAGTGACGGCAACTATGGCTACACCTTC
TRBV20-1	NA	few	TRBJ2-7	CSASAVNEQYF	TGCAGTGCTAGTGCAGTGAACGAGCAGTACTTC
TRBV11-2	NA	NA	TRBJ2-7	CASSLIGLISYEQYF	TGTGCCAGCAGCTTAATCGGACTGATCTCCTACGAGCAGTACTTC
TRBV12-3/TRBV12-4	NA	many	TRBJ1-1	CASSFRGMNTEAFF	TGTGCCAGCAGTTTCCGGGGTATGAACACTGAAGCTTTCTTT
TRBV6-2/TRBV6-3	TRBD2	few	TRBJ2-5	CASSSLAGSWETQYF	TGTGCCAGCAGTTCCCTAGCGGGAAGTTGGGAGACCCAGTACTTC
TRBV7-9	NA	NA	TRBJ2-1	CASSFYTRSNEQFF	TGTGCCAGCAGCTTCTATACCCGGAGCAATGAGCAGTTCTTC
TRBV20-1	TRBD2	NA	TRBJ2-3	CSARLADFRDTQYF	TGCAGTGCTAGGCTAGCGGATTTTAGGGATACGCAGTATTTT
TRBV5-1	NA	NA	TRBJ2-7	CASGRDGCYEQYF	TGCGCCAGCGGGAGAGACGGTTGCTACGAGCAGTACTTC
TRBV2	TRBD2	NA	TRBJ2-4	CASRRTSGLAKNIQYF	TGTGCCAGCAGGAGGACTAGCGGCCTAGCCAAAAACATTCAGTACTTC
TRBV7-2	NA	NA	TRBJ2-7	CASSLSVGEYYEQYF	TGTGCCAGCAGCTTATCCGTGGGCGAATACTACGAGCAGTACTTC
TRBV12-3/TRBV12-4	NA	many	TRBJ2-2	CASSLLRGVSGELFF	TGTGCCAGCAGTTTACTGAGAGGGGTGTCCGGGGAGCTGTTTTTT
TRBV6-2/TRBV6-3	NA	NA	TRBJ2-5	CASSYSEPGLAREETQYF	TGTGCCAGCAGTTACTCGGAGCCAGGGCTAGCGAGAGAAGAGACCCAGTACTTC
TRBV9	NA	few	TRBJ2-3	CASSALADGTDTQYF	TGTGCCAGCAGCGCACTTGCGGACGGCACAGATACGCAGTATTTT
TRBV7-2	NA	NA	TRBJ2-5	CASSLVRGTGRETQYF	TGTGCCAGCAGCTTAGTAAGGGGCACGGGCAGAGAGACCCAGTACTTC
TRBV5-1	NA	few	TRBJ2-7	CASSSVAGAYEQYF	TGCGCCAGCAGCTCGGTGGCAGGGGCCTACGAGCAGTACTTC
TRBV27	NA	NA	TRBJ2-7	CASSLGRVLNEQYF	TGTGCCAGCAGTTTAGGCAGGGTCCTTAACGAGCAGTACTTC
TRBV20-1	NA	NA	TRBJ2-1	CSARGYLGTGNEQFF	TGCAGTGCTAGAGGCTATTTAGGAACGGGGAATGAGCAGTTCTTC
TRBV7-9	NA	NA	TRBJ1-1	CASSIHVISEAFF	TGTGCCAGCAGCATACACGTTATCTCTGAAGCTTTCTTT
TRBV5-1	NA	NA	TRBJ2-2	CASSPSPHPNTGELFF	TGCGCCAGCAGCCCCAGTCCTCACCCGAACACCGGGGAGCTGTTTTTT
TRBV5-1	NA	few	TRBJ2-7	CASSSPDGSYEQYF	TGCGCCAGCAGCTCCCCCGACGGATCCTACGAGCAGTACTTC
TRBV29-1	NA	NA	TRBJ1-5	CSALASDQPQHF	TGCAGCGCCCTGGCCTCTGATCAGCCCCAGCATTTT
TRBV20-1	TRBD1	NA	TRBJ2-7	CSAVNRDRYSYEQYF	TGCAGTGCTGTGAACCGGGACAGGTACTCCTACGAGCAGTACTTC
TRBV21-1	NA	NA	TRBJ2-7	CASSFQDISAYEQYF	TGTGCCAGCAGCTTTCAAGACATCTCTGCCTACGAGCAGTACTTC
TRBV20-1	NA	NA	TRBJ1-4	CSARPSRATNEKLFF	TGCAGTGCTAGACCTTCAAGAGCAACTAATGAAAAACTGTTTTTT
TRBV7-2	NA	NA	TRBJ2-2	CASSFGSGANTGELFF	TGTGCCAGCAGCTTCGGGTCAGGGGCGAACACCGGGGAGCTGTTTTTT
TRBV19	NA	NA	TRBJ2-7	CASSINGRNEQYF	TGTGCCAGTAGTATAAATGGGAGGAACGAGCAGTACTTC